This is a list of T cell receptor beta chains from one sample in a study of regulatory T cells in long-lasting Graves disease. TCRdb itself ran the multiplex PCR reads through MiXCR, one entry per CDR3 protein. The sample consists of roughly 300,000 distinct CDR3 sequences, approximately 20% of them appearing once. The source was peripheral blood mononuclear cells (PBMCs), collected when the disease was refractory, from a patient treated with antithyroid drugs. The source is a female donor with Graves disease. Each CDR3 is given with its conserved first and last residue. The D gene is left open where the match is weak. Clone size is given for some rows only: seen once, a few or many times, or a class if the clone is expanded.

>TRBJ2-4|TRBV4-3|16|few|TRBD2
TGCGCCAGCAGCCAAGATCGGACTAGCGGTAGGGCCATTCAGTACTTC
CASSQDRTSGRAIQYF
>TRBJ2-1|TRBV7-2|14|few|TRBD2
TGTGCCAGCAGCGAGCGGGAGTGGTTTAATGAGCAGTTCTTC
CASSEREWFNEQFF
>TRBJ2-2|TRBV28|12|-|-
TGTGCCAGCAGGGACCCCTTCGGGGAGCTGTTTTTT
CASRDPFGELFF
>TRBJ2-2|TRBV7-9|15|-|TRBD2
TGTGCCAGCCCGGCGGGAGAAGGGACCACCGGGGAGCTGTTTTTT
CASPAGEGTTGELFF
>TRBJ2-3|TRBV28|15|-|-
TGTGCCAGCAGCTTCTTGGCGGGAAGCACAGATACGCAGTATTTT
CASSFLAGSTDTQYF
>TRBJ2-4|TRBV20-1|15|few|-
TGCAGTGCTAGGGACGGAGCAAACGCCAAAAACATTCAGTACTTC
CSARDGANAKNIQYF
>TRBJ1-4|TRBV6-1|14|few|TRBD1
TGTGCCAGCAGTACAGGGGGCAACGATGAAAAACTGTTTTTT
CASSTGGNDEKLFF
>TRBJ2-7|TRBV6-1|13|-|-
TGTGCCAGCATGGCAGGGGAGAGATACGAGCAGTACTTC
CASMAGERYEQYF
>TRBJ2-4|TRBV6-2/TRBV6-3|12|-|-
TGTGCCAGCAGTCAGGGGCGCGACATTCAGTACTTC
CASSQGRDIQYF
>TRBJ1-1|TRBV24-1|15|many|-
TGTGCCACCAGTGATTCCACCCGAAGGGGAACTGAAGCTTTCTTT
CATSDSTRRGTEAFF
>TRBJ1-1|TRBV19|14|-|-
TGTGCCAGTAGGGTGGCCTGGACGGACACTGAAGCTTTCTTT
CASRVAWTDTEAFF
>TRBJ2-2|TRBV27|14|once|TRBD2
TGTGCCAGTCGGACTAGCGGGTACACCGGGGAGCTGTTTTTT
CASRTSGYTGELFF
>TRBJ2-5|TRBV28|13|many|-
TGTGCCAGCAGTCCCCGACAGGCAGAGACCCAGTACTTC
CASSPRQAETQYF
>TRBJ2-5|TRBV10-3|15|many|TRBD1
TGTGCCATCAGCGCGGGTACAGGGGACGGAGAGACCCAGTACTTC
CAISAGTGDGETQYF
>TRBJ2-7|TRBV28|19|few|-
TGTGCCAGCAGTTTAGCCCCCCGTTCGGGAGTCGCATCCCCTGGTGAGCAGTACTTC
CASSLAPRSGVASPGEQYF
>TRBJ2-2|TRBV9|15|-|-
TGTGCCAGCACGGCCCTCGGGGACGGGTCCGGGGAGCTGTTTTTT
CASTALGDGSGELFF
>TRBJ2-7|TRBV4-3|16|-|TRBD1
TGCGCCAGCAGCCAAGAGAGGGGGCTCGTCTCTAGGGCGCAGTACTTC
CASSQERGLVSRAQYF
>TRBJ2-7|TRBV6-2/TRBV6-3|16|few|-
TGTGCCAGCAGTTACGTGCAGGGTATGCGGACCTACGAGCAGTACTTC
CASSYVQGMRTYEQYF
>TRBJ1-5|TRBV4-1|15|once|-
TGCGCCAGCAGCCAAGATTCCGGCCGTAATCAGCCCCAGCATTTT
CASSQDSGRNQPQHF
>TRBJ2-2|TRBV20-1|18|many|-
TGCAGTGCTCCCCTCCTAGAGCGGACGATAAGGAACACCGGGGAGCTGTTTTTT
CSAPLLERTIRNTGELFF
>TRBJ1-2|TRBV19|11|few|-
TGTGCCAGTTTCCGGGGGTCTGGCTACACCTTC
CASFRGSGYTF
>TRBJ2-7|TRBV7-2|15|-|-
TGTGCCAGCAGCTTAGCAGATTTAGAGGCCTACGAGCAGTACTTC
CASSLADLEAYEQYF
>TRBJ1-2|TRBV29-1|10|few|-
TGCAGCGTTTACGACTATGGCTACACCTTC
CSVYDYGYTF
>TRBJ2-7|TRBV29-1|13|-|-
TGCAGCGTTGAGTTCGGCGAACGCTACGAGCAGTACTTC
CSVEFGERYEQYF
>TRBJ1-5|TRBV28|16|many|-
TGTGCCAGCAGTTCTAATTCACAGGAGTTCAATCAGCCCCAGCATTTT
CASSSNSQEFNQPQHF
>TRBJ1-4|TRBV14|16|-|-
TGTGCCAGCAGCCAAGATACGGAACGGTATAATGAAAAACTGTTTTTT
CASSQDTERYNEKLFF
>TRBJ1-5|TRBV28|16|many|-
TGTGCCAGCAGCTTTAGTCCCCACGCCTCGCGGGGGCCCCAGCATTTT
CASSFSPHASRGPQHF
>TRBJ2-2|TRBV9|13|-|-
TGTGCCAGCAGCGTCCAGCGAACCGGGGAGCTGTTTTTT
CASSVQRTGELFF
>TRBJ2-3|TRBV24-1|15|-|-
TGTGCCACCAGTGTTCGGTCCTCGGGGACAGATACGCAGTATTTT
CATSVRSSGTDTQYF
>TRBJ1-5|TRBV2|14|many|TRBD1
TGTGCCAGCAGTGAAGTAGCAGGGGGTCAGCCCCAGCATTTT
CASSEVAGGQPQHF
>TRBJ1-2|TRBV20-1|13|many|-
TGCAGTGCTAGAAGACAGCCATCTGAGGGCTACACCTTC
CSARRQPSEGYTF
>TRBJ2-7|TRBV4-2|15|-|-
TGTGCCAGCAGCCAAGATTTGGAACCCCTCTACGAGCAGTACTTC
CASSQDLEPLYEQYF
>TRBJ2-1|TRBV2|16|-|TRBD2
TGTGCCAGCAGTGAAGAAGCGGGAGGGCCTAGGGATGAGCAGTTCTTC
CASSEEAGGPRDEQFF
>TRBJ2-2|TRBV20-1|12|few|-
TGCAGTGCTAGTCGGCCCCCCGGGGAGCTGTTTTTT
CSASRPPGELFF
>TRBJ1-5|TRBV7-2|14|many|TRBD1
TGTGCCAGCAGCCCCGGACAGGGGGGCCAGCCCCAGCATTTT
CASSPGQGGQPQHF
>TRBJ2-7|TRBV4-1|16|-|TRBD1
TGCGCCAGCAGCCAAGATCGACAGGCAGGGGGCTACGAGCAGTACTTC
CASSQDRQAGGYEQYF
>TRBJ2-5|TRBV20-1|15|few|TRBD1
TGCAGTGCTAGATCTTCGACAGGGTTCCAAGAGACCCAGTACTTC
CSARSSTGFQETQYF
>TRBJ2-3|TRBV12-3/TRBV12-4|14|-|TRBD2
TGTGCCAGCAGTTCCGAGGGAGGGGCGGATACGCAGTATTTT
CASSSEGGADTQYF
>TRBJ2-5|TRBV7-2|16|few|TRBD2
TGTGCCAGCAGCATTGGACTAGCGGGAGTAGGGCGAACCCAGTACTTC
CASSIGLAGVGRTQYF
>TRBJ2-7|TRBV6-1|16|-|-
TGTGCCAGCAGTGAAGCGTATCAGGTCCTCTCCTACGAGCAGTACTTC
CASSEAYQVLSYEQYF
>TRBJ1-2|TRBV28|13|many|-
TGTGCCAGCAGGGCCGGGGGTAACTATGGCTACACCTTC
CASRAGGNYGYTF
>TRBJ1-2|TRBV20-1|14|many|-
TGCAGTGCTAGCGCCGGGACTGACCTCTATGGCTACACCTTC
CSASAGTDLYGYTF
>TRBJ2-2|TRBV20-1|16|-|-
TGCAGTGCTAGAGAGGGAGGGGGAGGTGGTGTCGGGGAGCTGTTTTTT
CSAREGGGGGVGELFF
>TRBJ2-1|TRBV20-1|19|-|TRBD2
TGCAGTGCCCCCCCCCACGCGGCTAGCGGGAACATAACCTACAATGAGCAGTTCTTC
CSAPPHAASGNITYNEQFF
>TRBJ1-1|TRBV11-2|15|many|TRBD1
TGTGCCAGCAGCTTGACCGGGACAGGGGACACTGAAGCTTTCTTT
CASSLTGTGDTEAFF
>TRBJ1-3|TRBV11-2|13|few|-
TGTGCCAGCAGCTTGCCCCAGGGCTACACCATATATTTT
CASSLPQGYTIYF
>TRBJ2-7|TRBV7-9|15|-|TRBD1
TGTGCCAGCAGCTTAAGGGGGCAGGGAGTAGACGAGCAGTACTTC
CASSLRGQGVDEQYF
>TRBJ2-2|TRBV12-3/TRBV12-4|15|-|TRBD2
TGTGCCAGCAGTTTTTGGGCGGGAGAGGCCGGGGAGCTGTTTTTT
CASSFWAGEAGELFF
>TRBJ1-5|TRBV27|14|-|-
TGTGCCAGCAGTTTACGGGGGGAGAATCAGCCCCAGCATTTT
CASSLRGENQPQHF
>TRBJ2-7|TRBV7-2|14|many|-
TGTGCCAGCAGCATCCACCCGGGGGTAGACGAGCAGTACTTC
CASSIHPGVDEQYF
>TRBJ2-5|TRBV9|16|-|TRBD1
TGTGCCAGCAGCCCCACCTCAAGGACAGGGGAAGAGACCCAGTACTTC
CASSPTSRTGEETQYF
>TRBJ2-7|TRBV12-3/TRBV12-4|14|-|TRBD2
TGTGCCAGCAGTTTAGCGGGAGGGTTATACGAGCAGTACTTC
CASSLAGGLYEQYF